What follows are 7 T cell receptor beta chains derived from one specimen sequenced in a study of cytomegalovirus exposure and HLA in healthy donors. It was with 60 Vbeta and 13 Jbeta primers that the PCR ran. The method was immunoSEQ multiplex PCR; TCRdb's version includes in-frame clones alone and lacks a portion of them. The repertoire holds some 150,000 clones, with around 79% as singletons. Source material: PBMCs. These TCRs come from a woman in her 40s in good health and CMV-seronegative.

This chain connects TRBV5-5 to TRBJ1-1, with TRBD1 matching over 9 bases. Germline values: CDR1 SGHKS, CDR2 YYEKEE (reference sequence). Germline trimming cut 4 bases from V and 4 bases from J; bases unmatched to any gene: 5. This CDR3 region has 14 residues. As DNA, the CDR3 is TGTGCCAGCAGCCTGACAGGGGGGAGCACTGAAGCTTTCTTT. Protein sequence: CASSLTGGSTEAFF.

The rearrangement uses TRBV4-2 and TRBJ1-2; no clear D. Trimming removed 1 base at V and 4 bases at J, with 7 bases between. Germline CDR1 is LGHNA and CDR2 is YNFKEQ. The CDR3 sequence is 13 residues long. CDR3 sequence reads: CASSQALTYGYTF. CDR3 nucleotide sequence: TGTGCCAGCAGCCAAGCACTCACCTATGGCTACACCTTC.

This chain uses TRBV12-1 with TRBJ2-1; whether TRBD1, the table's D call, matches the DNA was not checked. TRBV12-1 is a pseudogene segment. The CDR3 extends over 16 amino acids. CDR3 DNA sequence: TGTGCCAGCAGTTGTGGGGGCACCCTCTCCTACAATGAGCAGTTCTTC. Translated: CASSCGGTLSYNEQFF.

This chain uses TRBV2 with TRBJ1-4; D gene uncertain. Trimming pared 7 bases from V and 6 bases from J, leaving 12 bases between. This CDR3 has 13 amino acids. Germline V gene sequence: CDR1 SNHLY, CDR2 FYNNEI. Here the CDR3 reads CASKGGWDEKLFF. The CDR3 nucleotides are TGTGCCAGCAAGGGAGGATGGGATGAAAAACTGTTTTTT.

The chain carries TRBV28 and TRBJ2-5; TRBD2 matches 8 bases. Germline lookup yields CDR1 MDHEN and CDR2 SYDVKM. Trimming cost V 3 bases and J 5 bases; bases outside gene matches: 11. The CDR3 covers 16 residues. CDR3 in amino acids: CASSFVGGAAGETQYF. In DNA, the CDR3 is TGTGCCAGCAGTTTCGTCGGGGGGGCCGCGGGGGAGACCCAGTACTTC.

This clone was counted only a few times. The chain uses TRBV7-9 and TRBJ2-7; TRBD1 is a possible D gene (6 bases). Germline loops: CDR1 SEHNR, CDR2 FQNEAQ (reference sequence). Trimming cost V 4 bases and J 5 bases, with 12 bases left between them. CDR3 size: 13 residues. CDR3 DNA: TGTGCCAGCAGCTCGTTACAGGGAGACGAGCAGTACTTC. It encodes CASSSLQGDEQYF. Drawing the rest from reference TRBV7-9 and TRBJ2-7, the complete variable domain is DTGVSQNPRHKITKRGQNVTFRCDPISEHNRLYWYRQTLGQGPEFLTYFQNEAQLEKSRLLSDRFSAERPKGSFSTLEIQRTEQGDSAMYLCASSSLQGDEQYFGPGTRLTVT.

The chain is built from TRBV4-3 and TRBJ1-3; possibly TRBD1 for D (6 bases). CDR3 size: 16 residues. Trimming took 0 bases from V and 0 from J, leaving 9 bases between them. Germline V gene lookup returns CDR1 LGHNA and CDR2 YSLEER. The CDR3, as DNA: TGCGCCAGCAGCCAAGATTTGACAGGCTCTGGAAACACCATATATTTT. Its translation: CASSQDLTGSGNTIYF.